Below are 10 T cell receptor beta chains sequenced from a single sample in a study of cytomegalovirus exposure and HLA in healthy donors. Sequencing used immunoSEQ multiplex PCR; TCRdb keeps in-frame clones, though not all of them. Altogether fewer than 120,000 clones are present, roughly nine tenths being singletons, with the ten largest covering around 2%. Sequenced sample: PBMCs. Receptor source: a woman aged 18-29 years in good health and CMV-seronegative.

The V gene is TRBV6-6, the J gene TRBJ1-1, with D uncertain. CDR1 is MNHNY and CDR2 is SVGAGI in the germline V gene (reference sequence). The germline V and J ends were trimmed by 5 bases and 4 bases, with 11 bases remaining between them. The CDR3 runs 13 residues. The CDR3 DNA reads as TGTGCCAGCAGTCCGCGGGCTAGCACTGAAGCTTTCTTT. Its protein is CASSPRASTEAFF.

The chain has TRBV29-1 and TRBJ1-2, with TRBD1 matching 8 bases. V gave up 7 bases and J gave up 6 bases; unmatched junction bases: 10. The CDR3 sequence is 13 residues long. Germline V gene lookup returns CDR1 SQVTM and CDR2 ANQGSEA. The CDR3 nucleotides are TGCAGCGCTCAGGACAGGGTGGTCGATGGCTACACCTTC. Translation gives CSAQDRVVDGYTF.

The chain couples TRBV9 to TRBJ2-6; D is unresolved. This CDR3 is 14 amino acids long. Germline V gene data show CDR1 as SGDLS and CDR2 as YYNGEE. The ends were cut back, 6 bases at V and 5 bases at J, with 12 bases in the middle. The CDR3 coding sequence is TGTGCCAGCATCAAACAAAGTCGGGCCAACGTCCTGACTTTC. Its translation is CASIKQSRANVLTF.

The chain is built from TRBV6-4 and TRBJ2-1; 8 nucleotides line up with TRBD2. V gave up 5 bases and J gave up 6 bases; unmatched junction bases: 3. This CDR3 is built from 13 residues. Germline-derived CDR1 and CDR2 are MRHNA and SNTAGT. CDR3 nucleotide sequence: TGTGCCAGCAGTACCGGGACTAGCAATGAGCAGTTCTTC. It translates to CASSTGTSNEQFF.

The V call is TRBV4-3, the J call TRBJ2-6, with D unclear. The CDR3 sequence is 18 residues long. Germline loops: CDR1 LGHNA, CDR2 YSLEER. Trimming took off 0 bases at V and 0 bases at J, with 12 bases between the two ends. Written as DNA, the CDR3 is TGCGCCAGCAGCCAAGATTCGCCACTCGGCTCTGGGGCCAACGTCCTGACTTTC. This sequence encodes CASSQDSPLGSGANVLTF.

The V and J genes are TRBV30 and TRBJ2-1, with 7 bases lining up with TRBD2. With V trimmed by 2 bases and J by 1 base, 5 bases remained unmatched. CDR1 and CDR2 from the germline V gene are GTSNPN and SVGIG (reference sequence). CDR3 length: 15 residues. The CDR3 nucleotides are TGTGCCTGGAGTCCCCCGGGACTATCCTACAATGAGCAGTTCTTC. Its protein product is CAWSPPGLSYNEQFF. Combining the CDR3 with reference TRBV30 and TRBJ2-1 gives the whole variable domain SQTIHQWPATLVQPVGSPLSLECTVEGTSNPNLYWYRQAAGRGLQLLFYSVGIGQISSEVPQNLSASRPQDRQFILSSKKLLLSDSGFYLCAWSPPGLSYNEQFFGPGTRLTVL.

V gene TRBV27 combines with J gene TRBJ2-7, with 8 positions matching TRBD2. With V trimmed by 5 bases and J by 0 bases, 12 bases remained unmatched. Germline V gene lookup returns CDR1 MNHEY and CDR2 SMNVEV (reference sequence). CDR3 length: 17 amino acids. The CDR3 spells CASSLSGMTPYSYEQYF. The CDR3 nucleotides are TGTGCCAGCAGTCTTAGCGGGATGACTCCTTACTCCTACGAGCAGTACTTC.

J is TRBJ2-5 and V is TRBV6-1; TRBD1 matches 7 bases. CDR1 MNHNS and CDR2 SASEGT come from the germline V gene. The CDR3 extends over 14 amino acids. The J segment lost 2 bases and the V segment lost 4 bases, leaving 4 bases of the junction unmatched. CDR3 sequence: CASSGGTEQETQYF. CDR3 nucleotides: TGTGCCAGCAGTGGGGGGACAGAACAAGAGACCCAGTACTTC.

The chain recombines TRBV5-1 with TRBJ1-2, with 8 bases identical to TRBD1. The CDR3 loop spans 15 amino acids. Germline V lookup: CDR1 SGHRS, CDR2 YFSETQ. J gave up 4 bases and V 4 bases, and 9 bases lay outside the gene matches. This chain's CDR3 is CASSPISGQGYGYTF. CDR3 bases: TGCGCCAGCAGCCCCATATCCGGACAGGGCTATGGCTACACCTTC. Supplemented by reference TRBV5-1 and TRBJ1-2, the full variable domain reads KAGVTQTPRYLIKTRGQQVTLSCSPISGHRSVSWYQQTPGQGLQFLFEYFSETQRNKGNFPGRFSGRQFSNSRSEMNVSTLELGDSALYLCASSPISGQGYGYTFGSGTRLTVV.

This chain uses TRBV4-3 with TRBJ2-7, with a tentative D call TRBD2 (7 bases). The CDR3 is 16 amino acids. Germline V gene sequence: CDR1 LGHNA, CDR2 YSLEER. V was pared by 1 base and J by 1 base, with 14 bases between. The CDR3 coding sequence is TGCGCCAGCAGCCAAGGCATCGGGGGGCGATCCTACGAGCAGTACTTC. Protein product: CASSQGIGGRSYEQYF.